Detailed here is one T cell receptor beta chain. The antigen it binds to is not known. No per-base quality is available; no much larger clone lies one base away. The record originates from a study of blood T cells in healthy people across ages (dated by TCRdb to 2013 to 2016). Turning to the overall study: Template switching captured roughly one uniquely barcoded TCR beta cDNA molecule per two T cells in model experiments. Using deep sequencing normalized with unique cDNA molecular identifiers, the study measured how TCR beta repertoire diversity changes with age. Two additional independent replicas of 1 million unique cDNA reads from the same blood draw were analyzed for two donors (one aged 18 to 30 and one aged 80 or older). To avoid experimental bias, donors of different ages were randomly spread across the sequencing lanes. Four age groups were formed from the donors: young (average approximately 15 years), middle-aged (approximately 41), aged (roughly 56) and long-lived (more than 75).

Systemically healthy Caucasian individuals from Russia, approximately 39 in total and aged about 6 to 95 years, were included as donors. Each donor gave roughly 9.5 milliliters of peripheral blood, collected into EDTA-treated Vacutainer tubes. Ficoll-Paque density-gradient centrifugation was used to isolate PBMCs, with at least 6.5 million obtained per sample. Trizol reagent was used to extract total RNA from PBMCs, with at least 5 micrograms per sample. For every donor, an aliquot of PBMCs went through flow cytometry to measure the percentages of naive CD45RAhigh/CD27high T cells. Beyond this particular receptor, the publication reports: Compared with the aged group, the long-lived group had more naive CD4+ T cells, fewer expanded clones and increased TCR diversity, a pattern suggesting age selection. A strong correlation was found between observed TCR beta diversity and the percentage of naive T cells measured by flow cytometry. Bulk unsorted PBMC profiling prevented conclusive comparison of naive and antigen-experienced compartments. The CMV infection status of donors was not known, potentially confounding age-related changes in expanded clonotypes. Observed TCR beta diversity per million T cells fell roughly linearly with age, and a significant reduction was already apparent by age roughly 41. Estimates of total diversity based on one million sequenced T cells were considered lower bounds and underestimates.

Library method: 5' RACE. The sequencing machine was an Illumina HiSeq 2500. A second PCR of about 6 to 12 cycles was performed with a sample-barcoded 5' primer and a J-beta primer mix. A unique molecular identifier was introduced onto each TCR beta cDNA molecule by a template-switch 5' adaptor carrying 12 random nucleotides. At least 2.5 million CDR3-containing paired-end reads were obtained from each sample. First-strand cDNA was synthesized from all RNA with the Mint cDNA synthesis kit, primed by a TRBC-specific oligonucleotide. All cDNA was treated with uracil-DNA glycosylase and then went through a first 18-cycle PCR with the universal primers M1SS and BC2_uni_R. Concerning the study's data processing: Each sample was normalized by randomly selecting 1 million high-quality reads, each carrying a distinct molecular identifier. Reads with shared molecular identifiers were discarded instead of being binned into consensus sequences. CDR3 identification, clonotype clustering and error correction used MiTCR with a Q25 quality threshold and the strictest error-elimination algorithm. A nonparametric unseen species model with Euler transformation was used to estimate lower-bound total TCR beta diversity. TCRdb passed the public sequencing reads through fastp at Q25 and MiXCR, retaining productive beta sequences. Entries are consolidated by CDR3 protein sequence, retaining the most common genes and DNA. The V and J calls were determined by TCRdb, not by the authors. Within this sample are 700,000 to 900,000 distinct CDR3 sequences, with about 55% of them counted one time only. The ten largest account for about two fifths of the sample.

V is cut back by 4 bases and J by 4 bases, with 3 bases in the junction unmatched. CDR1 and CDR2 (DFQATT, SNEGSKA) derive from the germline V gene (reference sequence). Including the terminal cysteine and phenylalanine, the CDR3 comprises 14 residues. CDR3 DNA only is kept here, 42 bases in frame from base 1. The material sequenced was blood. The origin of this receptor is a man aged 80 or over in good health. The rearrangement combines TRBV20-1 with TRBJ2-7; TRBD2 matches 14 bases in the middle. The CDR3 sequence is CSAKGLAGVYEQYF. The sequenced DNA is TGCAGTGCTAAGGGACTAGCGGGAGTATACGAGCAGTACTTC.